The sequence of this T cell receptor (beta chain) was determined in a study of T cell responses to AZD1222 COVID-19 vaccine. The assay was immunoSEQ multiplex PCR, and TCRdb's table has in-frame clones only and misses some. The sample lists 140,000 or so clones; just over 85% were seen once. Deletions cut 5 bases from V and 0 bases from J, with 12 bases between. The germline V gene has CDR1 MNHEY and CDR2 SVGAGI. This CDR3 has 15 amino acids. The V and J genes are TRBV6-5 and TRBJ2-3; D possibly uses TRBD1 or TRBD2 (5 bases each). Here the sequenced sample was peripheral blood, taken on day 0 of AZD1222 vaccination. This sequence originates from an adult in good health. The CDR3 DNA reads TGTGCCAGCAGTCCGGGACGGAAGAGCACAGATACGCAGTATTTT. Its translation: CASSPGRKSTDTQYF.